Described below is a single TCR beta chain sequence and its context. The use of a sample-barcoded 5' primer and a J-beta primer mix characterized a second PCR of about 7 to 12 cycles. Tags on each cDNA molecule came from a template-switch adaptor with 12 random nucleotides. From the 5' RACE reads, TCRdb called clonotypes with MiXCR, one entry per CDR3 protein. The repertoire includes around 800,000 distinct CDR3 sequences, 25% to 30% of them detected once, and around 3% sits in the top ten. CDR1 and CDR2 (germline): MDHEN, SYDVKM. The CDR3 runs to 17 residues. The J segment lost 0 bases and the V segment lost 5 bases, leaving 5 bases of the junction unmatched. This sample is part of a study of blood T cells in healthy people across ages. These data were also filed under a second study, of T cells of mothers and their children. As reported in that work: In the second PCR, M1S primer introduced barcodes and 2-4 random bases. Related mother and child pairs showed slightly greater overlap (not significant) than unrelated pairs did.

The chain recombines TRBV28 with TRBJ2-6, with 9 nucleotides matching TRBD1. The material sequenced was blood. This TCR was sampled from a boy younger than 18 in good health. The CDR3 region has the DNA TGTGCCAGCAGTACGACAGGGGGTTACTCTGGGGCCAACGTCCTGACTTTC. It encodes CASSTTGGYSGANVLTF.